Below are 24 T cell receptor beta chains sequenced from a single sample in a study of T-cell memory formation after mild COVID-19. TCRdb independently ran MiXCR on the 5' RACE reads; one entry per CDR3 protein. The sample has 350,000 to 550,000 distinct CDR3 sequences, roughly 18% seen once. Sequencing was carried out using PBMCs or a T cell subset sorted from them (not recorded which). These receptors all come from a man aged 18-30 years who had mild COVID-19 (a few samples of this study predate the infection). Cell type and time point are not known.

The rearrangement uses TRBV9 and TRBJ2-7, with D possibly called TRBD1 or TRBD2 (6 bases each). The CDR3 has 15 amino acids. With 0 bases removed from V and 2 bases from J, the gap between germline ends came to 12 bases. Germline CDR1 SGDLS, CDR2 YYNGEE. The CDR3 bases are TGTGCCAGCAGCGTAGCCCCGGGGGCGGCCTACGAGCAGTACTTC. Its protein product is CASSVAPGAAYEQYF.

This rearrangement joins TRBV12-3 or TRBV12-4 to TRBJ1-4; 9 bases are shared with TRBD1. The CDR3 is 15 residues long. V lost 6 bases to trimming and J lost 10 bases; unmatched junction nucleotides: 12. The DNA for the CDR3 is TGTGCCAGCAGCGTGACCGGGACAGGGTTAGGAAAACTGTTTTTT. This codes for CASSVTGTGLGKLFF.

This clonotype was seen a handful of times. The chain is built from TRBV7-2 and TRBJ1-4, with TRBD1 matching over 9 bases. The germline V gene encodes CDR1 SGHTA and CDR2 FQGNSA. This CDR3 comprises 14 residues. V trimming: 5 bases; J trimming: 4 bases; junction bases outside the gene matches: 2. The CDR3 spells CASSGQGNNEKLFF. The CDR3 bases are TGTGCCAGCAGCGGACAGGGGAATAATGAAAAACTGTTTTTT.

At least ten counts were recorded for this clonotype. The chain joins TRBV21-1 to TRBJ1-6; the D call in the table, TRBD1, was not verified against the DNA. TRBV21-1 corresponds to a pseudogene. This CDR3 is built from 15 residues. The CDR3 spells CASSKPDRANSPLHF. CDR3 sequence (DNA): TGTGCCAGCAGCAAACCGGACAGAGCAAATTCACCCCTCCACTTT.

The chain combines TRBV9 with TRBJ2-5, with D perhaps TRBD2 (5 bases). CDR1 and CDR2 from the germline V gene are SGDLS and YYNGEE. CDR3 length: 15 residues. V shed 1 base and J shed 2 bases, with 12 bases lying between them. The CDR3 DNA sequence: TGTGCCAGCAGCGTATCAAGCGGCTGGCAAGAGACCCAGTACTTC. Its protein product is CASSVSSGWQETQYF.

This clonotype was counted between two and nine times. The chain is built from TRBV6-5 and TRBJ1-3; D gene ambiguous. The germline CDR1 and CDR2 sequences are MNHEY and SVGAGI. This CDR3 is built from 15 residues. The V end was cut by 5 bases, the J end by 4 bases, with 15 bases between. In nucleotides, the CDR3 is TGTGCCAGCAGTCCCCTCGGTATGGGAGGAAACACCATATATTTT. Protein product: CASSPLGMGGNTIYF.

This clonotype was counted only a few times. Here the CDR3 reads CASSSGRENLGVAQHF. The CDR3 nucleotides are TGTGCCAGCAGCTCCGGACGGGAGAATCTGGGGGTGGCCCAGCATTTT. The chain combines TRBV5-5 with TRBJ1-5; possible D gene TRBD1, 5 bases. Trimming removed 3 bases from V and 11 bases from J, with 24 bases in between. The germline CDR1 and CDR2 sequences are SGHKS and YYEKEE (reference sequence). There are 16 residues in the CDR3.

The gene calls are TRBV4-3 and TRBJ2-1, with D uncertain. This CDR3 has 14 amino acids. Looked up from germline, CDR1 is LGHNA and CDR2 is YSLEER. V was clipped by 1 base and J by 5 bases, with 9 bases between them. The CDR3 DNA is TGCGCCAGCAGCCAAGGGTACAGTAACAATGAGCAGTTCTTC. Translated, it gives CASSQGYSNNEQFF.

V and J are TRBV5-1 and TRBJ2-1, with D tentatively TRBD1 (6 bases). Deletions cut 0 bases from V and 6 bases from J, with 13 bases between. CDR3 length: 15 amino acids. The V gene's germline CDR1 is SGHRS and CDR2 YFSETQ. The chain's CDR3 is CASSLGPGQLNEQFF. Written as DNA, the CDR3 is TGCGCCAGCAGCTTGGGTCCCGGACAGCTCAATGAGCAGTTCTTC.

There are a few counts of this clonotype. The V gene is TRBV5-5, the J gene TRBJ2-2; no clear D. V was trimmed by 0 bases and J by 5 bases, leaving 8 bases between them. The CDR3 sequence is 14 residues long. Germline values: CDR1 SGHKS, CDR2 YYEKEE (reference sequence). The CDR3 here is CASSLAVRTGELFF. For the CDR3, the DNA is TGTGCCAGCAGCTTGGCTGTGAGGACCGGGGAGCTGTTTTTT.

The table lists this clonotype with a few counts. The J gene is TRBJ1-2, the V gene TRBV12-3 or TRBV12-4; D not certain. The CDR3 totals 14 residues. Trimming removed 2 bases at V and 5 bases at J, with 12 bases between. The CDR3 bases are TGTGCCAGCAGTTTATCCGAAAAACTTTATGGCTACACCTTC. Translated: CASSLSEKLYGYTF.

The CDR3 bases are TGTGCCAGCAGCTTAGGGGTCGGGACAGGGTCGACCGGCTACACCTTC. Translation: CASSLGVGTGSTGYTF. The V gene is TRBV7-9, the J gene TRBJ1-2; 9 nucleotides agree with TRBD1. Germline CDR1 is SEHNR and CDR2 is FQNEAQ (reference sequence). There are 16 residues in the CDR3. The V and J ends lost 1 base and 8 bases, in that order; junction bases with no gene match: 11. Full variable domain (rest looked up from reference TRBV7-9 and TRBJ1-2): DTGVSQNPRHKITKRGQNVTFRCDPISEHNRLYWYRQTLGQGPEFLTYFQNEAQLEKSRLLSDRFSAERPKGSFSTLEIQRTEQGDSAMYLCASSLGVGTGSTGYTFGSGTRLTVV.

This clonotype was observed a few times. V is TRBV18 and J is TRBJ2-7; D call uncertain. V gave up 2 bases and J gave up 4 bases, with 6 bases separating them. The CDR3 runs to 12 residues. Looked up from germline, CDR1 is KGHSH and CDR2 is LQKENI. The CDR3 region has the DNA TGTGCCAGCTCACCAGGGCGGTACGAGCAGTACTTC. It codes for CASSPGRYEQYF.

This clonotype was found a few times. This sequence joins TRBV27 and TRBJ2-3, with unresolved D. Germline V gene sequence: CDR1 MNHEY, CDR2 SMNVEV (reference sequence). The CDR3 has 14 amino acids. Between the trimmed V and J ends, which lost 2 bases and 15 bases, there was a span of 21 bases. CDR3 in DNA: TGTGCCAGCAGTTTAGGGGTAGACGGGTTACCGCCCTATTTT. Amino acids: CASSLGVDGLPPYF.

The rearrangement uses TRBV9 and TRBJ1-2; D call uncertain. Trimming pared 7 bases from V and 6 bases from J, leaving 4 bases between. The CDR3 contains 9 residues. Per the germline V gene, CDR1 is SGDLS and CDR2 is YYNGEE. The CDR3 DNA reads as TGTGCCAGCCGAGATGGCTACACCTTC. Residues: CASRDGYTF.

This chain joins TRBV4-3 and TRBJ2-1; 8 nucleotides align to TRBD2. CDR1 and CDR2 (germline): LGHNA, YSLEER. V trimming: 0 bases; J trimming: 8 bases; junction bases outside the gene matches: 9. This CDR3 spans 16 amino acids. Here the CDR3 DNA reads TGCGCCAGCAGCCAAGAAAGGACGGGGGGGCTCTATGAGCAGTTCTTC. As protein: CASSQERTGGLYEQFF.

This sequence joins TRBV7-2 and TRBJ2-7, with D uncertain. Per germline, CDR1 SGHTA and CDR2 FQGNSA. There are 14 residues in the CDR3. V lost 1 base and J lost 2, with 9 bases in between. DNA of the CDR3: TGTGCCAGCAGCTTAGGCAGTTTCACCTACGAGCAGTACTTC. Translated, it gives CASSLGSFTYEQYF. Using reference TRBV7-2 and TRBJ2-7 for the parts outside the CDR3, the full variable domain is GAGVSQSPSNKVTEKGKDVELRCDPISGHTALYWYRQSLGQGLEFLIYFQGNSAPDKSGLPSDRFSAERTGGSVSTLTIQRTQQEDSAVYLCASSLGSFTYEQYFGPGTRLTVT.

This clonotype has just a few counts. The V call is TRBV7-3, the J call TRBJ2-1; the D call may be TRBD1 or TRBD2 (5 bases each). This CDR3 is 15 amino acids long. From germline, CDR1 is SGHTA and CDR2 FQGTGA. Trimming removed 2 bases at V and 4 bases at J, with 12 bases between. CDR3 nucleotides: TGTGCCAGCAGCTTAGTGGGACGGGGATACAATGAGCAGTTCTTC. Amino acid sequence: CASSLVGRGYNEQFF.

To note about this clonotype: A read error is possible here, since a much larger clone lies one base away. The V and J genes are TRBV28 and TRBJ2-2; TRBD1 matches 9 bases. Germline lookup yields CDR1 MDHEN and CDR2 SYDVKM. The CDR3 runs to 15 residues. The CDR3 region has the DNA TGTGCCAGCAGCCCGGACAGGGGATACACCTGGGAGCTGTTTTTT. Residues: CASSPDRGYTWELFF. Full variable domain (remainder filled in from reference TRBV28 and TRBJ2-2): DVKVTQSSRYLVKRTGEKVFLECVQDMDHENMFWYRQDPGLGLRLIYFSYDVKMKEKGDIPEGYSVSREKKERFSLILESASTNQTSMYLCASSPDRGYTWELFFGEGSRLTVL.

The chain combines TRBV7-9 with TRBJ2-1, with 7 bases lining up with TRBD1. The CDR3 runs to 15 residues. V gave up 4 bases and J gave up 3 bases; unmatched junction bases: 6. Germline CDR1 SEHNR, CDR2 FQNEAQ (reference sequence). The CDR3 spells CASSYRDSNYNEQFF. The CDR3 DNA is TGTGCCAGCAGCTACCGGGACAGTAACTACAATGAGCAGTTCTTC. Using reference TRBV7-9 and TRBJ2-1 for the parts outside the CDR3, the full variable domain is DTGVSQNPRHKITKRGQNVTFRCDPISEHNRLYWYRQTLGQGPEFLTYFQNEAQLEKSRLLSDRFSAERPKGSFSTLEIQRTEQGDSAMYLCASSYRDSNYNEQFFGPGTRLTVL.

The CDR3 spells CASSLQEAGNTEAFF. CDR3 sequence (DNA): TGCGCCAGCAGCTTGCAGGAAGCGGGGAACACTGAAGCTTTCTTT. The chain uses TRBV5-1 and TRBJ1-1; D remains unclear. This CDR3 has 15 residues. The germline CDR1 and CDR2 sequences are SGHRS and YFSETQ. The germline V and J ends were trimmed by 1 base and 1 base, with 11 bases remaining between them.

A few counts support this clonotype. The DNA for the CDR3 is TGCGCCAGCAGCCAGACCTCAATGAACACTGAAGCTTTCTTT. Its protein is CASSQTSMNTEAFF. The rearrangement uses TRBV4-3 and TRBJ1-1; D ambiguous. CDR3 size: 14 residues. V was trimmed by 3 bases and J by 0 bases, leaving 8 bases between them. Germline assignment: CDR1 LGHNA and CDR2 YSLEER.

As for this clonotype: One junction end disagrees with the germline gene, perhaps due to a read error. The chain joins TRBV5-5 to TRBJ2-2, with a tentative D call TRBD1 (5 bases). The germline gives CDR1 SGHKS, CDR2 YYEKEE (reference sequence). The length of the CDR3 is 14 residues. CDR3 sequence reads: CAGSLMTATGELFF. The DNA for the CDR3 is TGTGCCGGCAGCCTCATGACAGCCACCGGGGAGCTGTTTTTT.

The rearrangement links TRBV7-8 to TRBJ2-7, with TRBD1 matching over 8 bases. Losses at the gene ends were 1 base for V and 1 base for J; bases not matched to a gene: 9. Germline V gives CDR1 SGHVS, CDR2 FQNEAQ. This CDR3 is 17 amino acids long. CDR3 sequence reads: CASSLVPVTGVSYEQYF. CDR3 bases: TGTGCCAGCAGCTTAGTACCCGTGACAGGGGTATCCTACGAGCAGTACTTC.